The clone carrying this T cell receptor beta chain was picked up many times. In the library, unique molecular identifiers were attached to individual cDNA molecules. As processed by the authors: Between roughly 20,000 and 690,600 TCRs appeared in each sample, and the median stood at 95,638. TCRdb reprocessed the RACE reads via MiXCR and lists one record per CDR3 protein. The V and J calls were not made by the authors but by TCRdb's processing. The sample consists of approximately 91,000 distinct CDR3 sequences, about 9.9% of them appearing once. Time point denoted: patch test 2, 6 weeks after DPC sensitization. Treatment in this sample: therapeutic diphenylcyclopropenone sensitization with weekly scalp DPC. Participating donors were patients with alopecia, aged 18 to 70 years, considered appropriate candidates for DPC. Extraction of total RNA was performed on unfractionated whole blood. This specimen belongs to a study of human T cells and chemical hapten exposure.

This CDR3 is 16 amino acids long. The germline V gene has CDR1 SGHTA and CDR2 FQGNSA. After removal of 3 bases from V and 8 bases from J, the junction contained 11 bases not matched to a gene. This sequence was found in a man between 18 and 29 years old with alopecia areata. Some clones in this sample may be carry-over from other donors' samples. Source: whole blood, taken in connection with sensitization to the hapten diphenylcyclopropenone (DPC). J is TRBJ1-4 and V is TRBV7-2, with TRBD1 matching over 8 bases. CDR3: CASSLGIGQGREKLFF. The DNA for the CDR3 is TGTGCCAGCAGCTTGGGTATTGGACAGGGCCGAGAAAAACTGTTTTTT.